This TCR beta chain was captured by sequencing in a study of T cell changes during pregnancy in multiple sclerosis. V was clipped by 4 bases and J by 9 bases, with 19 bases between them. Germline V gene data show CDR1 as MNHEY and CDR2 as SVGAGI. The length of the CDR3 is 16 residues. Assay used: immunoSEQ multiplex PCR; TCRdb lists only in-frame clones, some missing. The sample records approximately 50,000 clones, 90% being singletons. Sample: peripheral blood, taken in the third trimester of pregnancy. The chain combines TRBV6-5 with TRBJ1-6; D gene unclear. The sequence came from a female donor in good health, enrolled as a control in a pregnancy study. The CDR3 here is CASSWTGLSSGSPLHF. The CDR3 DNA reads TGTGCCAGCAGTTGGACTGGACTAAGTTCGGGTTCACCCCTCCACTTT.